The 26 T cell receptor beta chains given below trace back to one sample, sequenced in a study of post-analysis software for immune sequencing data. Study-level points and caveats: In patients, TRBV5-6, TRBV5-1 and TRBV20-1 belonged to five TRBV segments found more frequently than in controls.

These receptors are not linked to any known antigen. TCR beta cDNA libraries had unique molecular identifiers. TCRdb re-called the PCR reads with MiXCR, one entry per CDR3 protein. The data hold approximately 360,000 distinct CDR3 sequences, with about a third observed a single time. Sequenced sample: blood. The receptor set was obtained from a girl between 10 and 17 years old with multiple sclerosis.

There are a few counts of this clonotype. V and J are TRBV4-1 and TRBJ1-2, with D unresolved. The CDR3 runs to 15 residues. The germline V gene has CDR1 MGHRA and CDR2 YSYEKL. The V and J ends lost 4 bases and 4 bases respectively, with 16 bases between them. CDR3 in DNA: TGCGCCAGCAGCCTTCGCGGAGGGTGGGGCTATGGCTACACCTTC. Translating gives CASSLRGGWGYGYTF.

V and J are TRBV9 and TRBJ2-7; TRBD2 aligns across 8 bases. Germline CDR1 is SGDLS and CDR2 is YYNGEE. The CDR3 totals 15 residues. Trimming took 2 bases from V and 0 from J; bases not matched to a gene: 4. The CDR3 DNA reads as TGTGCCAGCAGCGTGGGGGCGGGGGGCTCCTACGAGCAGTACTTC. It translates to CASSVGAGGSYEQYF.

V usage is TRBV4-1 and J usage is TRBJ2-1; 7 bases align to TRBD1. The junction had 7 bases not matched to a gene; V was cut back by 3 bases and J by 2 bases. The CDR3 is made up of 16 amino acids. The germline V gene encodes CDR1 MGHRA and CDR2 YSYEKL. CDR3 sequence (DNA): TGCGCCAGCAGCCATTTGACAGGGTCTGCCTACAATGAGCAGTTCTTC. As protein: CASSHLTGSAYNEQFF.

This clonotype came up many times. CDR3 sequence reads: CSAYPGTGDEKLFF. CDR3 bases: TGCAGTGCTTACCCCGGGACAGGGGATGAAAAACTGTTTTTT. V usage is TRBV20-1 and J usage is TRBJ1-4, with 10 nucleotides matching TRBD1. The CDR3 covers 14 residues. Germline trimming cut 5 bases from V and 6 bases from J; bases unmatched to any gene: 6. Germline CDR1 is DFQATT and CDR2 is SNEGSKA (reference sequence).

The J gene is TRBJ2-1, the V gene TRBV15; D is possibly TRBD1 (6 bases). CDR3 length: 15 amino acids. Germline V gene sequence: CDR1 LNHNV, CDR2 YYDKDF (reference sequence). Trimming took off 0 bases at V and 6 bases at J, with 12 bases between the two ends. CDR3 sequence (DNA): TGTGCCACCAGCAGAGATCGGTGGACAGTCAATGAGCAGTTCTTC. Amino acid sequence: CATSRDRWTVNEQFF. The entire variable domain, with the rest obtained from reference TRBV15 and TRBJ2-1, is as follows: DAMVIQNPRYQVTQFGKPVTLSCSQTLNHNVMYWYQQKSSQAPKLLFHYYDKDFNNEADTPDNFQSRRPNTSFCFLDIRSPGLGDTAMYLCATSRDRWTVNEQFFGPGTRLTVL.

The chain carries TRBV27 and TRBJ2-5, with D perhaps matching TRBD1 (6 bases). V shed 5 bases and J shed 5 bases, with 15 bases lying between them. The CDR3 runs 14 residues. The germline gives CDR1 MNHEY, CDR2 SMNVEV (reference sequence). The CDR3 nucleotides are TGTGCCAGCAGTCCCCCTGGACAGAGTGAGACCCAGTACTTC. Protein: CASSPPGQSETQYF.

This chain links TRBV13 with TRBJ2-1, with D tentatively TRBD2 (6 bases). CDR1 and CDR2 from the germline V gene are PRHDT and FYEKMQ (reference sequence). V was pared by 6 bases and J by 4 bases, with 16 bases between. The CDR3 contains 15 residues. The CDR3, as DNA: TGTGCCAGCAGTTCTGGGGGACTGGGTTACAATGAGCAGTTCTTC. Translation gives CASSSGGLGYNEQFF.

CDR3 protein: CATSRLALSGLNNQPQHF. In DNA form, the CDR3 reads TGTGCCACCAGCAGGCTTGCATTGTCAGGGCTTAACAATCAGCCCCAGCATTTT. V is TRBV15 and J is TRBJ1-5; possibly TRBD1 for D (5 bases). The CDR3 is 18 residues long. Trimming took off 3 bases at V and 3 bases at J, with 21 bases between the two ends. Germline assignment: CDR1 LNHNV and CDR2 YYDKDF (reference sequence).

This clonotype was counted only a few times. This chain links TRBV6-1 with TRBJ2-1; D ambiguous. The CDR3 is 13 amino acids. V was trimmed by 6 bases and J by 0 bases, leaving 6 bases between them. Germline loops: CDR1 MNHNS, CDR2 SASEGT. The CDR3 protein is CASRTYSYNEQFF. The CDR3 region has the DNA TGTGCCAGCAGGACCTACTCCTACAATGAGCAGTTCTTC.

This clonotype was detected a few times. V and J are TRBV3-1 and TRBJ1-1, with a tentative D call TRBD1 (5 bases). CDR1 LGHDT and CDR2 YNNKEL come from the germline V gene (reference sequence). V shed 0 bases and J shed 11 bases, with 10 bases lying between them. This CDR3 is 12 amino acids long. The CDR3 nucleotides read TGTGCCAGCAGCCAAGAGGGGGGGAAGGCTTTCTTT. Amino acid sequence: CASSQEGGKAFF.

The V call is TRBV20-1, the J call TRBJ2-4; D perhaps matches TRBD2 (6 bases). The germline V gene encodes CDR1 DFQATT and CDR2 SNEGSKA (reference sequence). V lost 7 bases to trimming and J lost 11 bases, with 15 bases between them. The CDR3 loop spans 11 amino acids. The CDR3 protein is CSGWEEGLQYF. CDR3 sequence (DNA): TGCAGTGGGTGGGAGGAGGGACTTCAGTACTTC.

The J gene is TRBJ2-7, the V gene TRBV5-5, with D perhaps matching TRBD1 or TRBD2 (6 bases each). Gene TRBJ2-5 matches the end of the DNA better, so the J call may be wrong. The CDR3 loop spans 13 amino acids. Germline V gives CDR1 SGHKS, CDR2 YYEKEE (reference sequence). The CDR3 region has the DNA TGTGCCAGCAGCTGGGGGGCTCATGAGACCCAGTACTTC. Translated, it gives CASSWGAHETQYF.

This clonotype has more than one count but fewer than ten. J is TRBJ2-4 and V is TRBV20-1; weak D call: TRBD1 (5 bases). The germline V gene has CDR1 DFQATT and CDR2 SNEGSKA (reference sequence). This CDR3 region has 17 residues. Trimming stripped 1 base from V and 5 bases from J, with 21 bases between. CDR3 protein: CSARGSGSSAVENIQYF. CDR3 DNA: TGCAGTGCTAGAGGTTCAGGGTCATCCGCCGTTGAAAACATTCAGTACTTC.

This clonotype was counted between two and nine times. This chain joins TRBV5-1 and TRBJ2-1; 11 bases map to TRBD1. This CDR3 is built from 15 residues. V lost 3 bases and J lost 3; bases outside the gene matches: 2. The V gene's germline CDR1 is SGHRS and CDR2 YFSETQ. In DNA form, the CDR3 reads TGCGCCAGCAGCTGGGGGACAGGGGGCTACAATGAGCAGTTCTTC. It encodes CASSWGTGGYNEQFF.

The gene calls are TRBV7-3 and TRBJ2-1; D ambiguous. The length of the CDR3 is 15 residues. Trimming removed 5 bases from V and 4 bases from J, with 15 bases in between. Germline CDR1 reads SGHTA; CDR2 reads FQGTGA. CDR3 in DNA: TGTGCCAGCAGCAATAAGTTTACAGCGTACAATGAGCAGTTCTTC. It is translated as CASSNKFTAYNEQFF.

The chain carries TRBV11-2 and TRBJ2-1; D uncertain. The tail of the sequence fits TRBJ2-7 better, so the J call may be wrong. The CDR3 totals 16 residues. In germline, CDR1 is SGHAT, CDR2 FQNNGV. The CDR3 bases are TGTGCCAGCAGCTTAGGCCCCCAACTAAACTACAATGAGCAGTACTTC. Encoded protein: CASSLGPQLNYNEQYF.

This clonotype has just a few counts. The CDR3 region is CASSPGGPNYGYTF. For the CDR3, the DNA is TGTGCCAGCAGCCCGGGGGGGCCTAACTATGGCTACACCTTC. The rearrangement uses TRBV7-2 and TRBJ1-2; tentatively, D is TRBD1 (6 bases). The CDR3 is made up of 14 amino acids. The V gene's germline CDR1 is SGHTA and CDR2 FQGNSA. V shed 5 bases and J shed 0 bases, with 10 bases lying between them.

The chain uses TRBV7-2 and TRBJ1-5, with D unclear. Trimming cost V 0 bases and J 7 bases, with 7 bases left between them. The germline CDR1 and CDR2 sequences are SGHTA and FQGNSA. This CDR3 contains 13 residues. The CDR3 region has the DNA TGTGCCAGCAGCTTAGCCTTCGGGCAGCCCCAGCATTTT. This sequence encodes CASSLAFGQPQHF.

The CDR3 spells CASSLRAPTFRNTEAFF. The CDR3, as DNA: TGTGCCAGCAGTTTAAGGGCCCCTACGTTCCGAAACACTGAAGCTTTCTTT. The V and J genes are TRBV12-3 or TRBV12-4 and TRBJ1-1; D not resolved. The germline V and J ends were trimmed by 2 bases and 2 bases, with 18 bases remaining between them. The CDR3 runs 17 residues.

The chain has TRBV5-5 and TRBJ1-2; maybe TRBD1 (5 bases). CDR3 length equals 16 residues. The ends were cut back, 4 bases at V and 5 bases at J, with 21 bases in the middle. Germline V gene lookup returns CDR1 SGHKS and CDR2 YYEKEE (reference sequence). The CDR3 DNA reads as TGTGCCAGCAGCGACCGGCCCGGGGCCGTGGGATATGGCTACACCTTC. It codes for CASSDRPGAVGYGYTF.

This sequence joins TRBV6-1 and TRBJ2-7; 12 nucleotides agree with TRBD1. The V gene's germline CDR1 is MNHNS and CDR2 SASEGT. CDR3 size: 20 residues. After removal of 2 bases from V and 1 base from J, the junction contained 15 bases not matched to a gene. The CDR3 protein is CASSEYVVGTGGFVSYEQYF. The CDR3 coding sequence is TGTGCCAGCAGTGAATATGTTGTCGGGACAGGGGGCTTTGTTTCCTACGAGCAGTACTTC.

This clonotype was seen many times. The chain has TRBV10-3 and TRBJ2-1; TRBD2 agrees at 8 bases. The V gene's germline CDR1 is ENHRY and CDR2 SYGVKD. The CDR3 is made up of 14 amino acids. The V and J ends lost 6 bases and 1 base, in that order; junction bases with no gene match: 2. The DNA for the CDR3 is TGTGCCATCAGACGGGGGGGGTCCTACAATGAGCAGTTCTTC. Its protein product is CAIRRGGSYNEQFF.

There are many counts of this clonotype. The chain couples TRBV12-3 or TRBV12-4 to TRBJ2-1; D perhaps matches TRBD1 (6 bases). This CDR3 spans 12 amino acids. Trimming cost V 5 bases and J 7 bases, with 9 bases left between them. CDR3 sequence: CASSRGGNEQFF. CDR3 bases: TGTGCCAGCAGTCGAGGGGGTAATGAGCAGTTCTTC.

The chain joins TRBV7-2 to TRBJ2-3; 9 nucleotides match TRBD1. The CDR3 loop spans 16 amino acids. Germline CDR1 SGHTA, CDR2 FQGNSA. The V segment lost 5 bases and the J segment 6 bases; nucleotides outside the gene matches: 12. In nucleotides, the CDR3 is TGTGCCAGCAGCCCGGCCGGGACAGGGTATACGGATACGCAGTATTTT. Protein product: CASSPAGTGYTDTQYF.

This clonotype showed up just a few times. The chain recombines TRBV12-3 or TRBV12-4 with TRBJ1-5, with D uncertain. Trimming shortened V by 3 bases and J by 8 bases, and 8 bases separated the two germline ends. The CDR3 runs 12 residues. The CDR3 nucleotides are TGTGCCAGCAGTTTCTTTAAGGAGCCCCAGCATTTT. It encodes CASSFFKEPQHF.

This clonotype was picked up many times. The chain couples TRBV4-1 to TRBJ2-1; D tentatively reads TRBD1 or TRBD2 (5 bases each). The CDR3 runs 15 residues. Germline assignment: CDR1 MGHRA and CDR2 YSYEKL. V was trimmed by 3 bases and J by 0 bases, leaving 9 bases between them. The CDR3 region has the DNA TGCGCCAGCAGCCAGTGGGGGTCCTCCTACAATGAGCAGTTCTTC. Protein product: CASSQWGSSYNEQFF.